This TCR beta chain was documented in a study of blood T cell repertoires in COVID-19. At the level of the study: Samples taken during acute and convalescent COVID-19 were collected in the United States, Italy and Spain. Nucleic acid was either cDNA or gDNA, and it came from T cells, B-cell-depleted T cells, or PBMCs.

Under the authors' procedure: Scientists estimated how many nucleated cells there were by amplifying reference gene primers. TCRdb's table, derived via immunoSEQ multiplex PCR, lists solely in-frame clones and lacks some. That table is the source of V, J and clone size, and D and trimming were worked out from the DNA. The data contain around 130,000 clones, around 86% of them singletons. V was clipped by 5 bases and J by 7 bases, with 9 bases between them. This CDR3 is built from 12 residues. This clone was observed a few times. The chain employs TRBV12-3 or TRBV12-4 and TRBJ2-1; D is perhaps TRBD1 (6 bases). The source of this sequence is a woman older than 75 with acute or convalescent COVID-19. The sample comprised peripheral blood. This CDR3 is CASSTGQNEQFF. The CDR3 nucleotides read TGTGCCAGCAGTACCGGACAGAATGAGCAGTTCTTC.